Each of the 26 T cell receptor beta chains below was sequenced from the same sample in a study of cytomegalovirus exposure and HLA in healthy donors. The PCR used 60 Vbeta and 13 Jbeta primers. Some clones are missing from TCRdb's copy, which holds only in-frame ones; the method was immunoSEQ multiplex PCR. Among some 170,000 clones listed, 83% were seen once. Source material: PBMCs. The receptors derive from a man aged 50-60 years in good health and CMV-seropositive.

As concerns this clone: The same CDR3 arises from other DNA sequences in this sample as well. The chain is built from TRBV27 and TRBJ1-2; the match to TRBD1 covers 8 bases. This CDR3 has 13 residues. V lost 3 bases, J lost 4 bases, and 1 base stayed unmatched. Germline lookup yields CDR1 MNHEY and CDR2 SMNVEV (reference sequence). The CDR3 nucleotides are TGTGCCAGCAGTTTGACAGGGGTCTATGGCTACACCTTC. This sequence encodes CASSLTGVYGYTF.

In this sample, this clone turned up once. CDR3 in amino acids: CASSWQWGGPDEQFF. CDR3 DNA: TGTGCCAGCAGCTGGCAGTGGGGGGGGCCGGATGAGCAGTTCTTC. The chain combines TRBV7-3 with TRBJ2-1; TRBD2 is a possible D gene (7 bases). CDR3 length: 15 residues. Germline CDR1 reads SGHTA; CDR2 reads FQGTGA. V gave up 4 bases and J gave up 8 bases, with 18 bases separating them.

The J gene is TRBJ1-1, the V gene TRBV19; D gene unclear. Germline CDR1 LNHDA, CDR2 SQIVND (reference sequence). V was trimmed by 2 bases and J by 6 bases, leaving 16 bases between them. This CDR3 comprises 15 residues. In DNA, the CDR3 is TGTGCCAGTAGTATATCCTGGCGGGCAAGGCCTGAAGCTTTCTTT. Translated: CASSISWRARPEAFF.

Remarks on this clone: One end of the junction varies from germline; a read error may be responsible. The genes are TRBV27 and TRBJ1-6; TRBD1 is a possible D gene (5 bases). The CDR3 runs to 15 residues. CDR1 is MNHEY, CDR2 SMNVEV, per germline (reference sequence). In nucleotides, the CDR3 is TGTGCCAGCAGTTTTTACGGACAACATAATCCACCCCTCCACTTT. Amino acid sequence: CASSFYGQHNPPLHF.

The table lists this clone with a count of one. The chain combines TRBV19 with TRBJ1-2; 8 positions agree with TRBD1. The CDR3 is 16 residues long. V lost 3 bases and J lost 4; bases outside the gene matches: 10. Germline CDR1 LNHDA, CDR2 SQIVND (reference sequence). The CDR3 DNA reads TGTGCCAGTAGTATCGTGTTTTCAGGGGGCTTCTATGGCTACACCTTC. Translating gives CASSIVFSGGFYGYTF.

The CDR3 region has the DNA TGCGCCAGCAGCTTGGTATCCCTCTCCTACGAGCAGTACTTC. Its translation is CASSLVSLSYEQYF. The V call is TRBV5-1, the J call TRBJ2-7; D gene ambiguous. Germline CDR1 SGHRS, CDR2 YFSETQ. The CDR3 runs 14 residues. Trimming pared 0 bases from V and 0 bases from J, leaving 7 bases between. The entire variable domain, with the rest obtained from reference TRBV5-1 and TRBJ2-7, is as follows: KAGVTQTPRYLIKTRGQQVTLSCSPISGHRSVSWYQQTPGQGLQFLFEYFSETQRNKGNFPGRFSGRQFSNSRSEMNVSTLELGDSALYLCASSLVSLSYEQYFGPGTRLTVT.

The chain uses TRBV4-1 and TRBJ2-1; D is perhaps TRBD1 (5 bases). This CDR3 is 14 amino acids long. Germline loops: CDR1 MGHRA, CDR2 YSYEKL. Trimming shortened V by 0 bases and J by 9 bases, and 12 bases separated the two germline ends. CDR3 coding DNA: TGCGCCAGCAGCCAAGAGGTCCGAAGGGGTGAGCAGTTCTTC. It specifies CASSQEVRRGEQFF.

The V gene is TRBV5-1, the J gene TRBJ1-2; D unresolved. CDR3 length equals 12 residues. Germline V CDR1 and CDR2: SGHRS, YFSETQ. V lost 0 bases and J lost 7, with 7 bases in between. CDR3 sequence (DNA): TGCGCCAGCAGCTTGGCCTCGGGTGGCTACACCTTC. It specifies CASSLASGGYTF. Variable domain in full (rest from reference TRBV5-1 and TRBJ1-2): KAGVTQTPRYLIKTRGQQVTLSCSPISGHRSVSWYQQTPGQGLQFLFEYFSETQRNKGNFPGRFSGRQFSNSRSEMNVSTLELGDSALYLCASSLASGGYTFGSGTRLTVV.

The chain is built from TRBV28 and TRBJ2-7; perhaps TRBD1 as D (6 bases). The V gene's germline CDR1 is MDHEN and CDR2 SYDVKM. CDR3 size: 13 residues. V dropped 7 bases and J dropped 5 bases, with 15 bases sitting between them. CDR3 bases: TGTGCCAGCATCACAGGGCTGGGCGACGAGCAGTACTTC. Residues: CASITGLGDEQYF.

The chain joins TRBV7-9 to TRBJ2-2; the D gene is possibly TRBD2 (5 bases). The germline V and J ends were trimmed by 3 bases and 6 bases, with 11 bases remaining between them. Germline V lookup: CDR1 SEHNR, CDR2 FQNEAQ (reference sequence). The CDR3 covers 14 residues. The CDR3 nucleotides read TGTGCCAGCAGCTTTCGAGGGTTGGCCGGGGAGCTGTTTTTT. Translating it yields CASSFRGLAGELFF.

This clone was observed once. V usage is TRBV27 and J usage is TRBJ2-3, with 13 bases aligning to TRBD2. Germline CDR1 MNHEY, CDR2 SMNVEV (reference sequence). This CDR3 has 18 amino acids. Germline trimming cut 3 bases from V and 2 bases from J; bases unmatched to any gene: 8. The chain's CDR3 is CASSFLGLAGASTDTQYF. The CDR3 DNA sequence: TGTGCCAGCAGTTTCCTCGGACTAGCGGGGGCCTCCACAGATACGCAGTATTTT.

This chain connects TRBV7-2 to TRBJ1-2; D remains unclear. The CDR3 totals 13 residues. Germline V gene sequence: CDR1 SGHTA, CDR2 FQGNSA. V lost 5 bases and J lost 8, with 15 bases in between. CDR3 region: CASSPGPSGGYTF. The CDR3 DNA reads as TGTGCCAGCAGCCCTGGTCCGTCGGGAGGCTACACCTTC.

The V call is TRBV13, the J call TRBJ2-7; tentatively, D is TRBD2 (7 bases). The CDR3 runs 12 residues. V was pared by 5 bases and J by 7 bases, with 12 bases between. Germline V gene data show CDR1 as PRHDT and CDR2 as FYEKMQ (reference sequence). CDR3 nucleotides: TGTGCCAGCAGCAGGGGGAGGGGGGAGCAGTACTTC. Amino acid sequence: CASSRGRGEQYF.

Details on this clone: This specimen includes other DNA sequences encoding the same CDR3. V and J are TRBV10-3 and TRBJ2-5, with 8 bases aligning to TRBD2. Germline CDR1 ENHRY, CDR2 SYGVKD. The CDR3 totals 13 residues. The trim removed 6 bases at V and 5 bases at J, leaving 5 bases unmatched. In DNA, the CDR3 is TGTGCCATCAGGCAAGCGGGAGAGGAGACCCAGTACTTC. This sequence encodes CAIRQAGEETQYF.

This chain connects TRBV5-1 to TRBJ2-7; D call uncertain. Trimming removed 0 bases from V and 0 bases from J, with 7 bases in between. The germline CDR1 and CDR2 sequences are SGHRS and YFSETQ. This CDR3 has 14 residues. The CDR3 coding sequence is TGCGCCAGCAGCTTGGATAGGAGCTCCTACGAGCAGTACTTC. It codes for CASSLDRSSYEQYF. The variable domain in full, with the rest retrieved from reference TRBV5-1 and TRBJ2-7, is KAGVTQTPRYLIKTRGQQVTLSCSPISGHRSVSWYQQTPGQGLQFLFEYFSETQRNKGNFPGRFSGRQFSNSRSEMNVSTLELGDSALYLCASSLDRSSYEQYFGPGTRLTVT.

The chain is built from TRBV13 and TRBJ1-6; TRBD1 is a possible D gene (6 bases). V lost 6 bases and J 6 bases, leaving 12 bases between the germline ends. The germline CDR1 and CDR2 sequences are PRHDT and FYEKMQ (reference sequence). The CDR3 runs to 14 residues. The CDR3 region has the DNA TGTGCCAGCAGTTTTCAGGGGACTAATTCACCCCTCCACTTT. Residues: CASSFQGTNSPLHF.

The chain is built from TRBV15 and TRBJ1-4, with D perhaps TRBD1 (6 bases). Germline V gives CDR1 LNHNV, CDR2 YYDKDF (reference sequence). The CDR3 contains 16 residues. V gave up 6 bases and J gave up 0 bases, with 14 bases separating them. Here the CDR3 DNA reads TGTGCCACCAGTCAGGGGCTCCTCGCAACTAATGAAAAACTGTTTTTT. Encoded protein: CATSQGLLATNEKLFF.

This chain links TRBV28 with TRBJ2-3; TRBD1 agrees at 9 bases. The length of the CDR3 is 15 residues. V was clipped by 5 bases and J by 3 bases; unmatched bases: 6. The germline V gene has CDR1 MDHEN and CDR2 SYDVKM. CDR3 nucleotides: TGTGCCAGCAGTCCGGGACAGGGTCTAACAGATACGCAGTATTTT. Its translation is CASSPGQGLTDTQYF. The complete variable domain, with remaining parts taken from reference TRBV28 and TRBJ2-3, reads DVKVTQSSRYLVKRTGEKVFLECVQDMDHENMFWYRQDPGLGLRLIYFSYDVKMKEKGDIPEGYSVSREKKERFSLILESASTNQTSMYLCASSPGQGLTDTQYFGPGTRLTVL.

The rearrangement joins TRBV5-4 to TRBJ2-5; perhaps TRBD1 as D (5 bases). Germline V CDR1 and CDR2: SGHNT, YYREEE (reference sequence). Trimming stripped 1 base from V and 5 bases from J, with 6 bases between. This CDR3 contains 12 residues. CDR3 sequence: CASSLKGETQYF. The CDR3 DNA reads TGTGCCAGCAGCTTGAAGGGGGAGACCCAGTACTTC.

The chain uses TRBV29-1 and TRBJ2-3; possibly TRBD1 for D (6 bases). CDR1 and CDR2 (germline): SQVTM, ANQGSEA. The V gene lost 7 bases and the J gene lost 2 bases, with 10 bases spanning the gap. There are 12 residues in the CDR3. As DNA, the CDR3 is TGCAGCGGGGGACAAGACACAGATACGCAGTATTTT. It encodes CSGGQDTDTQYF.

V is TRBV6-6 and J is TRBJ1-5, with TRBD1 matching over 9 bases. Germline V lookup: CDR1 MNHNY, CDR2 SVGAGI (reference sequence). Germline trimming cut 8 bases from V and 2 bases from J; bases unmatched to any gene: 4. The CDR3 consists of 14 residues. This chain's CDR3 is CASLGQGGNQPQHF. CDR3 nucleotides: TGTGCCAGCCTGGGACAGGGCGGCAATCAGCCCCAGCATTTT.

The chain uses TRBV13 and TRBJ1-6, with a tentative D call TRBD1 (6 bases). Germline loops: CDR1 PRHDT, CDR2 FYEKMQ (reference sequence). V was cut by 5 bases and J by 8 bases, with 16 bases left in between. This CDR3 contains 15 residues. The CDR3 protein is CASSVLQGTDSPLHF. CDR3 nucleotide sequence: TGTGCCAGCAGCGTCCTACAGGGAACGGATTCACCCCTCCACTTT.

This chain uses TRBV29-1 with TRBJ1-3; D gene unclear. The CDR3 consists of 13 residues. Trimming cost V 7 bases and J 0 bases, with 10 bases left between them. CDR1 is SQVTM, CDR2 ANQGSEA, per germline. CDR3 region: CSAGESSGNTIYF. CDR3 DNA sequence: TGCAGCGCTGGAGAGAGCTCTGGAAACACCATATATTTT.

The rearrangement uses TRBV9 and TRBJ2-3; 11 bases align to TRBD2. This CDR3 contains 19 residues. V dropped 0 bases and J dropped 0; count of bases not matched to a gene: 9. Germline values: CDR1 SGDLS, CDR2 YYNGEE. The CDR3, as DNA: TGTGCCAGCAGCGTAGGGCCTAGCGGGAGGCGAACTAGCACAGATACGCAGTATTTT. The encoded protein is CASSVGPSGRRTSTDTQYF.

V usage is TRBV19 and J usage is TRBJ1-4; no clear D gene. Trimming took off 7 bases at V and 8 bases at J, with 14 bases between the two ends. From germline, CDR1 is LNHDA and CDR2 SQIVND (reference sequence). The CDR3 loop spans 13 amino acids. CDR3 DNA sequence: TGTGCCAGTACCGACACGTTTAAAGAAAAACTGTTTTTT. This translates into CASTDTFKEKLFF.

The chain has TRBV4-1 and TRBJ2-3, with 8 bases aligning to TRBD2. The J segment lost 15 bases and the V segment lost 1 base, leaving 12 bases of the junction unmatched. The germline CDR1 and CDR2 sequences are MGHRA and YSYEKL. The CDR3 extends over 14 amino acids. The CDR3 spells CASSQGPAGELLYF. CDR3 DNA sequence: TGCGCCAGCAGCCAAGGACCAGCGGGGGAACTCCTTTATTTT.